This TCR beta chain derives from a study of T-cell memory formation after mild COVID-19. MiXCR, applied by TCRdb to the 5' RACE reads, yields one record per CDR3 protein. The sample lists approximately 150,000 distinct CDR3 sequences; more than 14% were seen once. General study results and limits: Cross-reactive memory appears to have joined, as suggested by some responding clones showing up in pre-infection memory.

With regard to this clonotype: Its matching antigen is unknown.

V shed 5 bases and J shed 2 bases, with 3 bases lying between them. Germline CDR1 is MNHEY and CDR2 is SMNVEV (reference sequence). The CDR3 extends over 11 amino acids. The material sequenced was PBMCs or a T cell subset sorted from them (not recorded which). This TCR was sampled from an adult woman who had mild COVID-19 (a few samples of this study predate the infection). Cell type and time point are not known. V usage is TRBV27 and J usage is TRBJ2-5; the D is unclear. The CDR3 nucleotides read TGTGCCAGCAGTACGCAAGAGACCCAGTACTTC. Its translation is CASSTQETQYF.